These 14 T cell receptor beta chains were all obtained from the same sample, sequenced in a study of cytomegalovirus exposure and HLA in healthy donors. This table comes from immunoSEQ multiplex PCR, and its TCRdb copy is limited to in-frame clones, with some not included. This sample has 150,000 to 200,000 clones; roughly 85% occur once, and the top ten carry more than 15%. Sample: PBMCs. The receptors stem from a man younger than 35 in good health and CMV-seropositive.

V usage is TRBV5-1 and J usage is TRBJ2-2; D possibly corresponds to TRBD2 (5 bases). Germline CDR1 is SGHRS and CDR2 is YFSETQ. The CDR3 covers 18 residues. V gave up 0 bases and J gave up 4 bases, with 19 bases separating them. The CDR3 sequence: CASSLVYQEARSTGELFF. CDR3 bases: TGCGCCAGCAGCTTGGTCTATCAGGAGGCTCGGAGCACCGGGGAGCTGTTTTTT.

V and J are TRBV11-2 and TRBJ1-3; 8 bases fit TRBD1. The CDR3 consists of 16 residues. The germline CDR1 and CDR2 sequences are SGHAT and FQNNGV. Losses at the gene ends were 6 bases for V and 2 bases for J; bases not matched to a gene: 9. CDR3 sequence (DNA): TGTGCCAGCAGGGGACAGGACAGGTTCGCTGGAAACACCATATATTTT. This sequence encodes CASRGQDRFAGNTIYF.

DNA for the CDR3: TGTGCCAGCAGCTCTCCCCCTAACTATGGCTACACCTTC. This sequence encodes CASSSPPNYGYTF. This chain links TRBV5-4 with TRBJ1-2; unclear D gene. The CDR3 is 13 amino acids. V was cut by 3 bases and J by 0 bases, with 6 bases left in between. Germline CDR1 SGHNT, CDR2 YYREEE (reference sequence).

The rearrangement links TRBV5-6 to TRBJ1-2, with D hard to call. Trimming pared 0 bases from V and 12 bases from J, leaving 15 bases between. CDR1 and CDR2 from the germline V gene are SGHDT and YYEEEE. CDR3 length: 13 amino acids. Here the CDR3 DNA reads TGTGCCAGCAGCTTGGGAGGCGACCCGTGGAACACCTTC. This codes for CASSLGGDPWNTF.

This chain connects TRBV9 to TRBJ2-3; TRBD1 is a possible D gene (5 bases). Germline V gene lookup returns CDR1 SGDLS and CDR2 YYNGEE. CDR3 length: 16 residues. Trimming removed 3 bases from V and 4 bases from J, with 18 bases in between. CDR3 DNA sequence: TGTGCCAGCAGCGCTACAGGTCAGGGCGTCGCAGATACGCAGTATTTT. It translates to CASSATGQGVADTQYF.

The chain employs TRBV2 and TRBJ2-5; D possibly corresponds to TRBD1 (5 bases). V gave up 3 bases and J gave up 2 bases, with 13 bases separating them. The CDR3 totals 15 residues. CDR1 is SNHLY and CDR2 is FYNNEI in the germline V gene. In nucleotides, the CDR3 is TGTGCCAGCAGTGACAGGGAACGGAAACAAGAGACCCAGTACTTC. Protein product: CASSDRERKQETQYF.

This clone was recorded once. This chain's CDR3 is CASSLDTNSYNEQFF. The CDR3 DNA follows: TGTGCCAGCAGTTTAGACACCAACTCCTACAATGAGCAGTTCTTC. V is TRBV27 and J is TRBJ2-1; D unclear. CDR3 length: 15 amino acids. Trimming stripped 2 bases from V and 0 bases from J, with 8 bases between. The germline CDR1 and CDR2 sequences are MNHEY and SMNVEV (reference sequence).

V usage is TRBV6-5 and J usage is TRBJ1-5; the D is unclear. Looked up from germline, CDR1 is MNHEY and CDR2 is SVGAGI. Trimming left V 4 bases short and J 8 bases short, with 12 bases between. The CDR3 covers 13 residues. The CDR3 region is CASSSQAPKPQHF. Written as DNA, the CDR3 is TGTGCCAGCAGTTCCCAAGCCCCTAAGCCCCAGCATTTT.

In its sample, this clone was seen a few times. CDR3 sequence (DNA): TGTGCCAGCAGGAGTTACAATGAGCAGTTCTTC. Protein sequence: CASRSYNEQFF. The chain links TRBV28 to TRBJ2-1; D is undetermined. Trimming took off 6 bases at V and 4 bases at J, with 4 bases between the two ends. Germline CDR1 MDHEN, CDR2 SYDVKM. The length of the CDR3 is 11 residues. Variable domain in full (rest from reference TRBV28 and TRBJ2-1): DVKVTQSSRYLVKRTGEKVFLECVQDMDHENMFWYRQDPGLGLRLIYFSYDVKMKEKGDIPEGYSVSREKKERFSLILESASTNQTSMYLCASRSYNEQFFGPGTRLTVL.

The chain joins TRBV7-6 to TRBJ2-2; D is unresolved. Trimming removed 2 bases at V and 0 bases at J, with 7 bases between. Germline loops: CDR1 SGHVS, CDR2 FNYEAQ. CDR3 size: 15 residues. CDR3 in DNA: TGTGCCAGCAGCTTATCAGGTCCGAACACCGGGGAGCTGTTTTTT. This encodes CASSLSGPNTGELFF.

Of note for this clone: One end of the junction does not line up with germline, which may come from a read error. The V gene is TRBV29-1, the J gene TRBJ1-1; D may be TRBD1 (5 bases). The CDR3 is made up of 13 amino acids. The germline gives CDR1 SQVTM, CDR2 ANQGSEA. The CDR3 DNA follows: TGCAGCGTTGAAGCGGGGGTGAAAACTGAAGCTTTCTTT. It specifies CSVEAGVKTEAFF. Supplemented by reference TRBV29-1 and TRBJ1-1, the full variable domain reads SAVISQKPSRDICQRGTSLTIQCQVDSQVTMMFWYRQQPGQSLTLIATANQGSEATYESGFVIDKFPISRPNLTFSTLTVSNMSPEDSSIYLCSVEAGVKTEAFFGQGTRLTVV.

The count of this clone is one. The CDR3 sequence: CTSSQGHPKRSNQPQHF. DNA for the CDR3: TGCACCAGCAGCCAAGGACACCCAAAACGGAGCAATCAGCCCCAGCATTTT. The chain joins TRBV1 to TRBJ1-5; the table's D call TRBD1 went unverified against the DNA. TRBV1 is an annotated pseudogene. The CDR3 runs to 17 residues.

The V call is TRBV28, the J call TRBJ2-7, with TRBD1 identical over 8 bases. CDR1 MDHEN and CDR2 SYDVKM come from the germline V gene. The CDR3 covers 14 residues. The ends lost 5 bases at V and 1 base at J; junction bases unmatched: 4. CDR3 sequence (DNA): TGTGCCAGCAGTGAACAGGGGGGATCCTACGAGCAGTACTTC. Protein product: CASSEQGGSYEQYF.

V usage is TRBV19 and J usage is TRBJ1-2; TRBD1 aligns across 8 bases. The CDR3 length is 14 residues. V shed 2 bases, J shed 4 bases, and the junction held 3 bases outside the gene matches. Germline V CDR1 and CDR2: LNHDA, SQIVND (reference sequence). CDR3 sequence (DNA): TGTGCCAGTAGTATACCCGGACAGGGCTATGGCTACACCTTC. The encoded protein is CASSIPGQGYGYTF.